The 14 T cell receptor beta chains given below trace back to one sample, sequenced in a study of early T cells in non-severe SARS-CoV-2 infection. TCRdb analysed the 5' RACE reads with MiXCR anew, one entry per CDR3 protein. The table records 50,000 to 60,000 distinct CDR3 sequences, approximately 7.7% of them present only once. Sequencing used whole blood. The receptors here all came from an adult who was a healthcare worker with PCR-confirmed SARS-CoV-2 infection or an uninfected control (not recorded which).

The table lists this clonotype with many counts. J is TRBJ2-5 and V is TRBV7-3; 10 bases are shared with TRBD2. V trimming: 1 base; J trimming: 5 bases; junction bases outside the gene matches: 1. Germline V gene lookup returns CDR1 SGHTA and CDR2 FQGTGA. This CDR3 is built from 14 residues. The CDR3 DNA sequence: TGTGCCAGCAGCTTAAGGACTAGCGGCGAGACCCAGTACTTC. Residues: CASSLRTSGETQYF.

This chain uses TRBV3-1 with TRBJ2-7; a weak D match, TRBD2 (6 bases). V was cut by 4 bases and J by 2 bases, with 15 bases left in between. From germline, CDR1 is LGHDT and CDR2 YNNKEL (reference sequence). The CDR3 spans 15 residues. The CDR3 is CASSPLREAPYEQYF. In nucleotides, the CDR3 is TGTGCCAGCAGCCCCTTGAGGGAGGCTCCCTACGAGCAGTACTTC.

The sample holds a few counts of this clonotype. V usage is TRBV7-9 and J usage is TRBJ1-5, with unresolved D. This CDR3 is built from 15 residues. V shed 0 bases and J shed 4 bases, with 10 bases lying between them. Germline V gene sequence: CDR1 SEHNR, CDR2 FQNEAQ (reference sequence). CDR3 sequence: CASSLALGPNQPQHF. The CDR3 DNA is TGTGCCAGCAGCTTAGCGCTAGGACCGAATCAGCCCCAGCATTTT. The complete variable domain, with remaining parts taken from reference TRBV7-9 and TRBJ1-5, reads DTGVSQNPRHKITKRGQNVTFRCDPISEHNRLYWYRQTLGQGPEFLTYFQNEAQLEKSRLLSDRFSAERPKGSFSTLEIQRTEQGDSAMYLCASSLALGPNQPQHFGDGTRLSIL.

Comments on this clonotype: A read error may produce the germline difference seen at one junction end. The CDR3 bases are TGTGCCAGCAGGGGGAACTACGAGCGGTACTTC. Translated, it gives CASRGNYERYF. J is TRBJ2-7 and V is TRBV28, with unresolved D. This CDR3 comprises 11 residues. Germline V CDR1 and CDR2: MDHEN, SYDVKM.

The V gene is TRBV5-6, the J gene TRBJ1-1, with a tentative D call TRBD1 (5 bases). The CDR3 loop spans 13 amino acids. Per the germline V gene, CDR1 is SGHDT and CDR2 is YYEEEE. V lost 10 bases and J 4 bases, leaving 17 bases between the germline ends. The CDR3 spells CAAGRVGTTEAFF. The CDR3 nucleotides are TGTGCCGCCGGGAGGGTCGGGACCACTGAAGCTTTCTTT.

With regard to this clonotype: An end of the junction does not agree with germline; a read error may underlie this. The J gene is TRBJ2-3, the V gene TRBV18; 9 nucleotides line up with TRBD2. From germline, CDR1 is KGHSH and CDR2 LQKENI. The CDR3 extends over 15 amino acids. CDR3 sequence: CASSPPAGGSDTKYF. For the CDR3, the DNA is TGTGCCAGCTCACCACCAGCGGGAGGTTCAGATACGAAGTATTTT. Using reference TRBV18 and TRBJ2-3 for the parts outside the CDR3, the full variable domain is NAGVMQNPRHLVRRRGQEARLRCSPMKGHSHVYWYRQLPEEGLKFMVYLQKENIIDESGMPKERFSAEFPKEGPSILRIQQVVRGDSAAYFCASSPPAGGSDTKYFGPGTRLTVL.

This chain connects TRBV21-1 to TRBJ2-1. TRBV21-1 is a recognized pseudogene. CDR3 length equals 15 residues. The CDR3: CASSKAGSSYNEQFF. The CDR3 DNA follows: TGTGCCAGCAGCAAGGCCGGGAGCTCCTACAATGAGCAGTTCTTC.

V gene TRBV5-1 combines with J gene TRBJ2-2, with D tentatively TRBD1 (6 bases). Germline V gene sequence: CDR1 SGHRS, CDR2 YFSETQ. Trimming stripped 0 bases from V and 6 bases from J, with 6 bases between. The CDR3 totals 13 residues. The CDR3 DNA reads TGCGCCAGCAGCTTGGAGGGGGCCGGGGAGCTGTTTTTT. Translating gives CASSLEGAGELFF.

Many counts were recorded for this clonotype. This chain joins TRBV7-9 and TRBJ2-3, with TRBD1 matching 7 bases. Trimming at V came to 3 bases and at J to 0 bases, leaving 6 bases not matched to a gene. The germline V gene encodes CDR1 SEHNR and CDR2 FQNEAQ (reference sequence). The CDR3 length is 16 residues. CDR3 nucleotides: TGTGCCAGCAGCTTGGGGACAGATGCTAGCACAGATACGCAGTATTTT. This encodes CASSLGTDASTDTQYF.

This clonotype was seen repeatedly, ten times or more. The chain employs TRBV25-1 and TRBJ2-2; weak D call: TRBD1 (6 bases). The V gene's germline CDR1 is MGHDK and CDR2 SYGVNS. The CDR3 consists of 14 residues. The V end was cut by 7 bases, the J end by 6 bases, with 15 bases between. The CDR3 protein is CASNWAGDAGELFF. The CDR3 DNA sequence: TGTGCCAGCAATTGGGCAGGGGACGCCGGGGAGCTGTTTTTT. Complete variable domain (other parts from reference TRBV25-1 and TRBJ2-2): EADIYQTPRYLVIGTGKKITLECSQTMGHDKMYWYQQDPGMELHLIHYSYGVNSTEKGDLSSESTVSRIRTEHFPLTLESARPSHTSQYLCASNWAGDAGELFFGEGSRLTVL.

This clonotype was seen ten or more times. This chain joins TRBV2 and TRBJ2-5; TRBD2 might be the D (6 bases). In germline, CDR1 is SNHLY, CDR2 FYNNEI. The CDR3 covers 15 residues. V was clipped by 7 bases and J by 4 bases, with 19 bases between them. In DNA form, the CDR3 reads TGTGCCAGCATTCCAAGCCCCGGCGGGACAGAGACCCAGTACTTC. Translation gives CASIPSPGGTETQYF.

This CDR3 reads CASSDRLAGIRNEQFF. For the CDR3, the DNA is TGTGCCAGCAGTGATAGACTAGCGGGAATACGGAATGAGCAGTTCTTC. The V gene is TRBV2, the J gene TRBJ2-1, with 11 bases identical to TRBD2. Germline CDR1 reads SNHLY; CDR2 reads FYNNEI. Losses at the gene ends were 3 bases for V and 7 bases for J; bases not matched to a gene: 8. CDR3 length: 16 amino acids.

This clonotype was observed at least ten times. The chain joins TRBV6-1 to TRBJ1-1, with 7 positions matching TRBD1. Per germline, CDR1 MNHNS and CDR2 SASEGT. Trimming took 6 bases from V and 0 from J; bases not matched to a gene: 7. The CDR3 contains 15 residues. CDR3 in amino acids: CASRTGTDLNTEAFF. The DNA of the CDR3 is TGTGCCAGCAGAACCGGGACAGACTTGAACACTGAAGCTTTCTTT.

The chain is built from TRBV5-4 and TRBJ2-1; TRBD2 aligns across 9 bases. Losses at the gene ends were 5 bases for V and 9 bases for J; bases not matched to a gene: 6. CDR1 and CDR2 (germline): SGHNT, YYREEE (reference sequence). This CDR3 has 13 amino acids. The CDR3 DNA follows: TGTGCCAGCAGGGGAGCTAGCGGGACTGAGCAGTTCTTC. Protein product: CASRGASGTEQFF.